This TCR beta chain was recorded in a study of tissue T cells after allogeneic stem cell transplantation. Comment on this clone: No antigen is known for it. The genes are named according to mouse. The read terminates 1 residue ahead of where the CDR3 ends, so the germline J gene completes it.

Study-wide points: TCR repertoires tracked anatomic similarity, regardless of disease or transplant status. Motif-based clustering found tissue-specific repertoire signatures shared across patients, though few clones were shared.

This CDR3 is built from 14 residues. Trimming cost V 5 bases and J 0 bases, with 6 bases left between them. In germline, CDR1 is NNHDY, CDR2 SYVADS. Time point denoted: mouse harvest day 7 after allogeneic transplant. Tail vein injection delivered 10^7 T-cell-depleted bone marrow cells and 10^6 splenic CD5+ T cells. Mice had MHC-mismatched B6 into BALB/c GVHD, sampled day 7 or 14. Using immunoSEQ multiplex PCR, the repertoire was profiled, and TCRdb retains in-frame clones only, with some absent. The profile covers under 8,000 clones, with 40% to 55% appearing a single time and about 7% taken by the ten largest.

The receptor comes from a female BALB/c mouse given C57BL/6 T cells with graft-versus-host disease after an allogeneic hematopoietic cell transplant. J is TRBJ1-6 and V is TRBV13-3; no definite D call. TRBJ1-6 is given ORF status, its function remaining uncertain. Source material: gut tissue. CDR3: CASSTSSYNSPLYF. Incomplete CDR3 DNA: TGTGCCAGCAGCACATCTTCCTATAATTCGCCCCTCTAC.